A single T cell receptor (beta chain) is shown here with its context. Its antigen is still unknown. This CDR3 comprises 17 residues. The trim removed 5 bases at V and 4 bases at J, leaving 9 bases unmatched. CDR1 is MGHRA and CDR2 is YSYEKL in the germline V gene. TCRdb fed the multiplex PCR reads into MiXCR, producing one record per CDR3 protein. The sample lists about 22,000 distinct CDR3 sequences; around 50% were seen once. The source of the sample is a study of breast tumors, draining lymph nodes, adjacent tissues. Points from the study as a whole: Luminal-like breast cancer showed significantly greater tumor-nontumor repertoire similarity than basal-like breast cancer did. Data fit most tumor T cells coming from lymph node, expanding in tumor.

This sequence joins TRBV4-1 and TRBJ2-3; 13 bases are shared with TRBD2. Sequenced material: breast tumor tissue. This sequence originates from a female donor with breast cancer. Some clones in this sample may be carry-over from other donors' samples. This chain's CDR3 is CASSFRLAGGGADTQYF. The CDR3 DNA follows: TGCGCCAGCAGCTTCCGACTAGCGGGAGGAGGGGCAGATACGCAGTATTTT.